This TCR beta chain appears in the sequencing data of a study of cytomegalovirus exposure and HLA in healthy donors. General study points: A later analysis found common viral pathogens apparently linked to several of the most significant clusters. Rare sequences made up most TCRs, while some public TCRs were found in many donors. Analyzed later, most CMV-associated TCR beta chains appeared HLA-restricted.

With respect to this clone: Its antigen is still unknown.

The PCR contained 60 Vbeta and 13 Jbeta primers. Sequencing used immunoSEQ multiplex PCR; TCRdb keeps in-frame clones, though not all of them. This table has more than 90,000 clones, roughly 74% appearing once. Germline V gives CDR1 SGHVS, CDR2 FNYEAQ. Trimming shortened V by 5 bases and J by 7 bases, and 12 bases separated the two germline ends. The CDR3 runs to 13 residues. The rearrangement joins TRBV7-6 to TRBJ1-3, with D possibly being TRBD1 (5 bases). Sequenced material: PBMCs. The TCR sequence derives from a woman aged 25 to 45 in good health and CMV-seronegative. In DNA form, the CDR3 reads TGTGCCAGCAGCCCTAGGTCAGGGAACACCATATATTTT. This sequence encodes CASSPRSGNTIYF.